This entry concerns a single T cell receptor (beta chain). No antigen is known for it. Libraries were prepared by immunoSEQ multiplex PCR; TCRdb keeps only in-frame clonotypes and omits some of them. Here the sample spans some 2.3 million clones, approximately 93% being singletons. The sample comes from a study of shared clonotypes between healthy human individuals. Whole-study findings and limits: Among the subsets, naive ones generally showed larger estimated richness than memory ones.

V lost 7 bases, J lost 2 bases, and 15 bases lay in between. The germline gives CDR1 MNHNY, CDR2 SVGAGI (reference sequence). The CDR3 is made up of 14 amino acids. Sequencing input: naive CD4+ T cells from PBMCs. As to subset: CD45RA+ positively selected. The chain joins TRBV6-6 to TRBJ2-7; weak D call: TRBD1 (5 bases). This sequence was found in a man aged 18 to 30 in good health. Some clones in this sample may be carry-over from other donors' samples. CDR3 sequence: CASTRQQATYEQYF. CDR3 nucleotide sequence: TGTGCCAGCACTAGACAACAGGCCACCTACGAGCAGTACTTC.